The TCR beta chain described here comes from a study of blood T cell repertoires in COVID-19. Some clones are missing from TCRdb's copy, which holds only in-frame ones; the method was immunoSEQ multiplex PCR. Among 170,000 or so clones listed, 75% to 90% were seen once. This CDR3 has 16 residues. Germline loops: CDR1 SGHRS, CDR2 YFSETQ. Losses at the gene ends were 2 bases for V and 4 bases for J; bases not matched to a gene: 4. This receptor was identified in a woman in her 70s with COVID-19, enrolled during active disease. The sample was peripheral blood. This sequence joins TRBV5-1 and TRBJ2-2; 11 nucleotides agree with TRBD2. The CDR3 bases are TGCGCCAGCAGCTTCCTAGCGGGAGGACGCACCGGGGAGCTGTTTTTT. This codes for CASSFLAGGRTGELFF.